These 27 T cell receptor beta chains came from one sample sequenced in a study of long-term antiretroviral therapy in people with HIV. Samples were assayed with immunoSEQ v3.0 at survey level. The protocol was immunoSEQ multiplex PCR, while the TCRdb copy is restricted to in-frame clones and leaves out a portion. Altogether over 20,000 clones are present, about 88% being singletons, with the ten largest covering 6% to 6.5%. Sequences were derived from unsorted PBMCs, sampled 0.6 years after starting antiretroviral therapy. These TCRs come from a man aged 55 to 69 with HIV.

The rearrangement links TRBV7-9 to TRBJ1-5; 12 positions agree with TRBD1. The ends lost 5 bases at V and 7 bases at J; junction bases unmatched: 12. Germline CDR1 reads SEHNR; CDR2 reads FQNEAQ (reference sequence). This CDR3 comprises 17 residues. CDR3 protein: CASSSGTGGASEQPQHF. DNA for the CDR3: TGTGCCAGCAGCAGCGGGACAGGGGGCGCGTCGGAACAGCCCCAGCATTTT.

The gene calls are TRBV4-1 and TRBJ2-6; D remains unclear. The CDR3 consists of 17 residues. V was cut by 0 bases and J by 0 bases, with 9 bases left in between. Germline assignment: CDR1 MGHRA and CDR2 YSYEKL. CDR3 protein: CASSQDSLGSGANVLTF. CDR3 coding DNA: TGCGCCAGCAGCCAAGATTCCCTGGGCTCTGGGGCCAACGTCCTGACTTTC.

CDR3 nucleotide sequence: TGTGCCAGCAGGTTAGGAGGGACTACGCCCTCCTACGAGCAGTACTTC. Its translation is CASRLGGTTPSYEQYF. The rearrangement links TRBV27 to TRBJ2-7; 7 positions agree with TRBD2. V shed 6 bases and J 0 bases; nucleotides not matched to a gene: 11. CDR3 size: 16 residues. Germline CDR1 and CDR2: MNHEY and SMNVEV (reference sequence).

This rearrangement joins TRBV7-2 to TRBJ2-7, with TRBD1 as a possible D gene (6 bases). The V end lost 3 bases, the J end lost 2 bases, and 11 bases lay between the germline ends. Germline CDR1 and CDR2: SGHTA and FQGNSA. CDR3 length: 14 amino acids. CDR3 in DNA: TGTGCCAGCAGCTTCCGGGACACCGCCTACGAGCAGTACTTC. This encodes CASSFRDTAYEQYF.

The chain carries TRBV10-2 and TRBJ1-5; 7 bases agree with TRBD1. The J segment lost 3 bases and the V segment lost 6 bases, leaving 8 bases of the junction unmatched. Germline V gene sequence: CDR1 WSHSY, CDR2 SAAADI. The CDR3 has 15 residues. The CDR3 reads CASRPGQAFNQPQHF. CDR3 nucleotides: TGCGCCAGCAGACCCGGACAGGCCTTCAATCAGCCCCAGCATTTT.

The chain is built from TRBV10-2 and TRBJ2-2; the D gene is possibly TRBD1 (6 bases). There are 14 residues in the CDR3. Germline assignment: CDR1 WSHSY and CDR2 SAAADI. Trimming cost V 6 bases and J 1 base, with 9 bases left between them. CDR3 loop: CASSSTGNTGELFF. DNA for the CDR3: TGCGCCAGCAGCTCGACAGGGAACACCGGGGAGCTGTTTTTT.

The chain is built from TRBV7-3 and TRBJ2-2, with D hard to call. Germline V gene data show CDR1 as SGHTA and CDR2 as FQGTGA. This CDR3 spans 16 amino acids. The V and J ends lost 2 bases and 3 bases respectively, with 13 bases between them. The CDR3 is CASSLHQRRDTGELFF. The CDR3 DNA follows: TGTGCCAGCAGCTTACACCAGCGAAGGGACACCGGGGAGCTGTTTTTT.

The chain carries TRBV4-2 and TRBJ2-7; 8 bases are shared with TRBD1. The CDR3 is 15 residues long. Germline lookup yields CDR1 LGHNA and CDR2 YNFKEQ. The J segment lost 2 bases and the V segment lost 2 bases, leaving 5 bases of the junction unmatched. DNA for the CDR3: TGTGCCAGCAGCCAACTTGGACAGGGAGCCTACGAGCAGTACTTC. Residues: CASSQLGQGAYEQYF.

J is TRBJ2-7 and V is TRBV25-1; TRBD1 aligns across 11 bases. After removal of 3 bases from V and 4 bases from J, the junction contained 5 bases not matched to a gene. Germline-derived CDR1 and CDR2 are MGHDK and SYGVNS. The CDR3 is made up of 15 amino acids. CDR3: CASSDPGQGEYEQYF. CDR3 bases: TGTGCCAGCAGTGACCCGGGACAGGGGGAGTACGAGCAGTACTTC.

This chain joins TRBV7-3 and TRBJ2-2, with 8 bases identical to TRBD2. Germline V gives CDR1 SGHTA, CDR2 FQGTGA. The CDR3 consists of 16 residues. With V trimmed by 7 bases and J by 4 bases, 11 bases remained unmatched. The CDR3 protein is CASTMTGGPGTGELFF. In DNA form, the CDR3 reads TGTGCCAGCACCATGACGGGGGGGCCTGGCACCGGGGAGCTGTTTTTT.

The rearrangement links TRBV13 to TRBJ1-3; D uncertain. The CDR3 consists of 14 residues. The germline CDR1 and CDR2 sequences are PRHDT and FYEKMQ (reference sequence). Trimming shortened V by 2 bases and J by 0 bases, and 5 bases separated the two germline ends. CDR3 sequence reads: CASSLWASGNTIYF. The CDR3 DNA reads as TGTGCCAGCAGCTTATGGGCCTCTGGAAACACCATATATTTT.

This clone was seen just once. This rearrangement joins TRBV9 to TRBJ2-7; TRBD2 might be the D (5 bases). CDR3 length: 14 residues. Between the trimmed V and J ends, which lost 0 bases and 1 base, there was a span of 8 bases. In germline, CDR1 is SGDLS, CDR2 YYNGEE. The CDR3 coding sequence is TGTGCCAGCAGCGTAGCGGCGGGTTCCTACGAGCAGTACTTC. It specifies CASSVAAGSYEQYF.

This chain links TRBV6-5 with TRBJ1-1; 10 positions agree with TRBD1. Trimming at V came to 4 bases and at J to 4 bases, leaving 6 bases not matched to a gene. The length of the CDR3 is 15 residues. CDR1 and CDR2 (germline): MNHEY, SVGAGI. The CDR3 nucleotides read TGTGCCAGCAGTTCGGTGGACAGGGGGGCCACTGAAGCTTTCTTT. Translated, it gives CASSSVDRGATEAFF.

This chain links TRBV5-4 with TRBJ1-1; the D is unclear. The CDR3 sequence is 13 residues long. The germline V gene has CDR1 SGHNT and CDR2 YYREEE (reference sequence). Trimming cost V 1 base and J 1 base, with 5 bases left between them. The CDR3 sequence: CASSLFANTEAFF. The CDR3 region has the DNA TGTGCCAGCAGCTTGTTTGCGAACACTGAAGCTTTCTTT.

The J gene is TRBJ2-3, the V gene TRBV30; TRBD2 agrees at 9 bases. V lost 2 bases to trimming and J lost 3 bases; unmatched junction nucleotides: 3. This CDR3 contains 14 residues. The germline gives CDR1 GTSNPN, CDR2 SVGIG (reference sequence). Written as DNA, the CDR3 is TGTGCCTGGAGTAAAGCGGGAGGAACAGATACGCAGTATTTT. Its protein product is CAWSKAGGTDTQYF.

The chain recombines TRBV5-6 with TRBJ2-3, with 13 bases lining up with TRBD2. V shed 4 bases and J 0 bases; nucleotides not matched to a gene: 5. The germline CDR1 and CDR2 sequences are SGHDT and YYEEEE. The CDR3 extends over 17 amino acids. CDR3 in amino acids: CASSQGTSGMSTDTQYF. In DNA form, the CDR3 reads TGTGCCAGCAGCCAGGGGACTAGCGGGATGAGCACAGATACGCAGTATTTT.

The V call is TRBV5-4, the J call TRBJ2-3; D possibly uses TRBD1 or TRBD2 (5 bases each). Trimming shortened V by 3 bases and J by 3 bases, and 11 bases separated the two germline ends. CDR1 is SGHNT, CDR2 YYREEE, per germline (reference sequence). CDR3 length equals 14 residues. The CDR3 protein is CASSSGLATDTQYF. The CDR3 DNA reads TGTGCCAGCAGCTCGGGGCTAGCAACAGATACGCAGTATTTT.

This chain links TRBV7-3 with TRBJ2-7; D is ambiguous. CDR1 is SGHTA, CDR2 FQGTGA, per germline. Trimming cost V 1 base and J 0 bases, with 7 bases left between them. The CDR3 spans 14 residues. CDR3 sequence: CASSLSPGSYEQYF. The CDR3 region has the DNA TGTGCCAGCAGCTTAAGTCCCGGCTCCTACGAGCAGTACTTC.

This clone was counted a single time. The rearrangement joins TRBV7-9 to TRBJ2-3; 11 bases line up with TRBD2. V lost 4 bases, J lost 11 bases, and 2 bases stayed unmatched. The germline V gene has CDR1 SEHNR and CDR2 FQNEAQ (reference sequence). The CDR3 has 12 amino acids. The CDR3 coding sequence is TGTGCCAGCAGCTACGGACTAGCGGGGCAGTATTTT. It specifies CASSYGLAGQYF.

This sequence joins TRBV27 and TRBJ1-1, with D possibly matching TRBD1 (6 bases). The length of the CDR3 is 14 residues. Per the germline V gene, CDR1 is MNHEY and CDR2 is SMNVEV (reference sequence). Trimming pared 8 bases from V and 1 base from J, leaving 14 bases between. The CDR3 DNA sequence: TGTGCCAGCTATGGGCAGGGGCCGAACACTGAAGCTTTCTTT. Protein: CASYGQGPNTEAFF.

This sequence joins TRBV27 and TRBJ2-7; 8 bases are a match to TRBD1. Germline-derived CDR1 and CDR2 are MNHEY and SMNVEV (reference sequence). The length of the CDR3 is 18 residues. V trimming: 3 bases; J trimming: 1 base; junction bases outside the gene matches: 14. CDR3 region: CASSLRSRQGPRSYEQYF. The CDR3, as DNA: TGTGCCAGCAGTTTGAGAAGTCGACAGGGGCCTCGGTCCTACGAGCAGTACTTC.

This clone was found once. The chain is built from TRBV5-1 and TRBJ1-4, with TRBD1 matching 7 bases. The CDR3 has 19 amino acids. Germline V CDR1 and CDR2: SGHRS, YFSETQ. The junction had 22 bases not matched to a gene; V was cut back by 3 bases and J by 8 bases. The chain's CDR3 is CASSSQGATGNSGAEKLFF. In DNA form, the CDR3 reads TGCGCCAGCAGCTCCCAAGGCGCGACAGGGAATTCTGGGGCGGAAAAACTGTTTTTT.

The chain employs TRBV6-6 and TRBJ1-1; 8 nucleotides line up with TRBD1. The CDR3 covers 15 residues. After removal of 2 bases from V and 6 bases from J, the junction contained 8 bases not matched to a gene. Germline V CDR1 and CDR2: MNHNY, SVGAGI (reference sequence). The CDR3 loop reads CASSYRATGEAEAFF. The CDR3 region has the DNA TGTGCCAGCAGTTACCGCGCGACAGGGGAAGCTGAAGCTTTCTTT.

The J gene is TRBJ2-5, the V gene TRBV10-1; tentatively, D is TRBD2 (6 bases). The CDR3 runs 17 residues. Trimming removed 4 bases at V and 5 bases at J, with 23 bases between. CDR1 and CDR2 from the germline V gene are WNHNN and SYGVQD (reference sequence). Here the CDR3 DNA reads TGCGCCAGCAGTGGGGACCAGGGACGGGGGAAAAGGGAGACCCAGTACTTC. Amino acid sequence: CASSGDQGRGKRETQYF.

The chain couples TRBV9 to TRBJ2-1; D call uncertain. The CDR3 covers 14 residues. Germline loops: CDR1 SGDLS, CDR2 YYNGEE. Deletions cut 0 bases from V and 11 bases from J, with 15 bases between. In DNA, the CDR3 is TGTGCCAGCAGCGTAGCTAGGGCCGGTAATAAGCAGTTCTTC. It specifies CASSVARAGNKQFF.

CDR3 coding DNA: TGCAGCACGGAGACAGGGTGCATGAACACCGGGGAGCTGTTTTTT. Encoded protein: CSTETGCMNTGELFF. V usage is TRBV29-1 and J usage is TRBJ2-2, with 7 positions matching TRBD1. CDR1 SQVTM and CDR2 ANQGSEA come from the germline V gene. The V segment lost 8 bases and the J segment 1 base; nucleotides outside the gene matches: 10. This CDR3 spans 15 amino acids.

This clone was counted a few times. The rearrangement joins TRBV5-4 to TRBJ1-2, with D perhaps TRBD1 (5 bases). Germline CDR1 and CDR2: SGHNT and YYREEE (reference sequence). The ends were cut back, 4 bases at V and 3 bases at J, with 16 bases in the middle. CDR3 length equals 15 residues. The CDR3 region has the DNA TGTGCCAGCAGCCCCCATGAGGGGCGCGACTATGGCTACACCTTC. It is translated as CASSPHEGRDYGYTF.